Listed here is a single T cell receptor beta chain. Its specificity is unknown. Exclusion applied to any patient with a history of multiple malignancies. V lost 0 bases, J lost 5 bases, and 4 bases lay in between. Germline V gene sequence: CDR1 SEHNR, CDR2 FQNEAQ (reference sequence). CDR3 length: 12 amino acids. The data derive from a study of T cells in lung cancer brain metastases. About the study: Among the roughly 20 patients, 15 to 18 reported tobacco use, median 40 pack-years. Median interval between primary and brain metastasis samples was 300 to 450 days.

Generated by immunoSEQ multiplex PCR, the TCRdb table keeps only in-frame clones and is missing some. The sample records some 1,600 clones, around 84% being singletons. Study results and caveats: DNA fragmentation in FFPE samples may have prevented full retrieval of the infiltrating T cell repertoire.

Sequencing was done on a sample of tumor tissue from the primary lung tumor. This chain uses TRBV7-9 with TRBJ2-5; D remains ambiguous. The TCR comes from a man aged 70-80 years with non-small cell lung cancer. The CDR3 nucleotides are TGTGCCAGCAGCTTAGCGTGGGAGACCCAGTACTTC. It yields the protein CASSLAWETQYF.